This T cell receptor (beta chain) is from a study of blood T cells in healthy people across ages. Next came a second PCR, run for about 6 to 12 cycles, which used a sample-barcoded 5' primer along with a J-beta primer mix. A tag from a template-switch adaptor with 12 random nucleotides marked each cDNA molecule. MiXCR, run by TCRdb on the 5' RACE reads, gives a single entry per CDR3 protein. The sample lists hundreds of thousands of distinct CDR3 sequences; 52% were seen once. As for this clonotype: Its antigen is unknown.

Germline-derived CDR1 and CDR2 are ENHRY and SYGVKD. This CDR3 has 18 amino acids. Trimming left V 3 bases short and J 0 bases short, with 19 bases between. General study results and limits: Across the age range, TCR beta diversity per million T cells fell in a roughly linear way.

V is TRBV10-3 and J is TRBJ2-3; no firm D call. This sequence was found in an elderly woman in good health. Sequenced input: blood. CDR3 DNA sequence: TGTGCCATCAGTGACCTAAAGGGCCGAGCCGTGAGCACAGATACGCAGTATTTT. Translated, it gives CAISDLKGRAVSTDTQYF.